The 25 T cell receptor beta chains below come from one sample, sequenced in a study of blood T cells in healthy people across ages. A second PCR of about 7 to 12 cycles used a sample-barcoded 5' primer and a J-beta primer mix. TCRdb reprocessed the 5' RACE reads with MiXCR, giving one entry per CDR3 protein. The table includes around 1.5 million distinct CDR3 sequences, approximately 59% detected once. The sample consisted of blood. The receptors originated from a man aged 18 to 29 in good health.

The chain has TRBV20-1 and TRBJ1-2, with 9 bases identical to TRBD1. The germline V gene has CDR1 DFQATT and CDR2 SNEGSKA (reference sequence). V dropped 6 bases and J dropped 6; count of bases not matched to a gene: 14. The CDR3 extends over 15 amino acids. In DNA form, the CDR3 reads TGCAGTGCCGAGCCTGCCCCGGGACAGGGAAATGGCTACACCTTC. As protein: CSAEPAPGQGNGYTF.

CDR3 sequence reads: CASSLAPLPPRQVTDTQYF. CDR3 nucleotide sequence: TGTGCCAGCAGCTTAGCGCCGTTGCCGCCCCGGCAGGTCACAGATACGCAGTATTTT. The gene calls are TRBV7-2 and TRBJ2-3, with no clear D. V gave up 0 bases and J gave up 2 bases, with 21 bases separating them. Per the germline V gene, CDR1 is SGHTA and CDR2 is FQGNSA. The CDR3 length is 19 residues.

This chain joins TRBV5-6 and TRBJ2-1; 7 bases align to TRBD1. This CDR3 spans 14 amino acids. V was pared by 0 bases and J by 6 bases, with 3 bases of the junction left unmatched. The germline gives CDR1 SGHDT, CDR2 YYEEEE. The CDR3 here is CASSLATGRNEQFF. CDR3 DNA: TGTGCCAGCAGCTTGGCGACAGGGCGCAATGAGCAGTTCTTC.

This clonotype appeared a few times. The CDR3 DNA follows: TGTGCCAGCAGCGTACAGGGTTTTAACGAGCAGTACTTC. This translates into CASSVQGFNEQYF. V gene TRBV6-5 combines with J gene TRBJ2-7, with TRBD1 as a possible D gene (6 bases). This CDR3 is 13 amino acids long. Trimming shortened V by 6 bases and J by 5 bases, and 14 bases separated the two germline ends. Germline V gene sequence: CDR1 MNHEY, CDR2 SVGAGI.

V gene TRBV7-8 combines with J gene TRBJ2-5; D gene ambiguous. V lost 5 bases and J 2 bases, leaving 15 bases between the germline ends. This CDR3 region has 15 residues. The germline gives CDR1 SGHVS, CDR2 FQNEAQ. Written as DNA, the CDR3 is TGTGCCAGCAGCCCATCTTTACGACCTCAAGAGACCCAGTACTTC. It encodes CASSPSLRPQETQYF.

The chain has TRBV20-1 and TRBJ2-1; unclear D gene. Trimming removed 1 base at V and 3 bases at J, with 19 bases between. CDR1 and CDR2 from the germline V gene are DFQATT and SNEGSKA (reference sequence). This CDR3 comprises 17 residues. The DNA for the CDR3 is TGCAGTGCTAGAGCGGTATCGGCTTTGTTCCTCTACAATGAGCAGTTCTTC. Amino acids: CSARAVSALFLYNEQFF.

CDR3 in DNA: TGTGCCAGCTCACCACCGGCTGGACAGGGGTCCCACGAGCAGTACTTC. Residues: CASSPPAGQGSHEQYF. The chain carries TRBV18 and TRBJ2-7, with 9 positions matching TRBD1. Germline V gene sequence: CDR1 KGHSH, CDR2 LQKENI. V was pared by 0 bases and J by 5 bases, with 8 bases of the junction left unmatched. This CDR3 spans 16 amino acids.

V gene TRBV7-2 combines with J gene TRBJ2-5, with D hard to call. Germline V lookup: CDR1 SGHTA, CDR2 FQGNSA. CDR3 length equals 16 residues. V shed 4 bases and J shed 5 bases, with 20 bases lying between them. CDR3 DNA sequence: TGTGCCAGCAGCTCTTCCCCGGTTGGAGTGGGGGAGACCCAGTACTTC. Encoded protein: CASSSSPVGVGETQYF.

This chain links TRBV25-1 with TRBJ2-2; TRBD2 matches at 15 bases. The germline CDR1 and CDR2 sequences are MGHDK and SYGVNS. This CDR3 has 19 residues. V shed 2 bases and J 3 bases; nucleotides not matched to a gene: 7. CDR3 in amino acids: CASSETGTSGGLHTGELFF. As DNA, the CDR3 is TGTGCCAGCAGTGAAACCGGGACTAGCGGGGGGCTGCACACCGGGGAGCTGTTTTTT.

V is TRBV12-3 or TRBV12-4 and J is TRBJ2-3, with 9 nucleotides matching TRBD2. The CDR3 spans 14 residues. V shed 3 bases and J 6 bases; nucleotides not matched to a gene: 4. DNA for the CDR3: TGTGCCAGCAGTTTTGGACTAGCGTCCGATACGCAGTATTTT. Translated, it gives CASSFGLASDTQYF.

This chain links TRBV29-1 with TRBJ1-1; no firm D call. The CDR3 loop spans 13 amino acids. Germline loops: CDR1 SQVTM, CDR2 ANQGSEA. V was shortened by 6 bases and J by 6 bases, with 17 bases between the two germline ends. Written as DNA, the CDR3 is TGCAGCGTGCAAAGGCTCTTCAACCCTGAAGCTTTCTTT. Translation gives CSVQRLFNPEAFF.

The chain is built from TRBV20-1 and TRBJ2-2; a weak D match, TRBD2 (6 bases). CDR1 is DFQATT and CDR2 is SNEGSKA in the germline V gene (reference sequence). There are 14 residues in the CDR3. The ends were cut back, 2 bases at V and 6 bases at J, with 13 bases in the middle. The CDR3 is CSARSGVLAGELFF. The DNA for the CDR3 is TGCAGTGCTAGATCGGGAGTTTTAGCCGGGGAGCTGTTTTTT.

The chain recombines TRBV3-1 with TRBJ2-1; 8 nucleotides match TRBD2. The CDR3 is made up of 16 amino acids. Trimming at V came to 0 bases and at J to 2 bases, leaving 3 bases not matched to a gene. From germline, CDR1 is LGHDT and CDR2 YNNKEL (reference sequence). The DNA for the CDR3 is TGTGCCAGCAGCCAAGATTTTAGCGGGGCCTACAATGAGCAGTTCTTC. Translation: CASSQDFSGAYNEQFF.

The CDR3 DNA reads TGCAGTGCGACGGGGTACAGACTCACTGAAGCTTTCTTT. Translated: CSATGYRLTEAFF. The chain couples TRBV20-1 to TRBJ1-1; D is unresolved. With 6 bases removed from V and 4 bases from J, the gap between germline ends came to 15 bases. Germline V gene data show CDR1 as DFQATT and CDR2 as SNEGSKA (reference sequence). The CDR3 spans 13 residues.

The J gene is TRBJ2-1, the V gene TRBV6-5; TRBD2 matches 10 bases. The V segment lost 0 bases and the J segment 2 bases; nucleotides outside the gene matches: 10. CDR1 is MNHEY and CDR2 is SVGAGI in the germline V gene. The CDR3 covers 19 residues. This CDR3 is CASSYSGIAGGVTYNEQFF. CDR3 bases: TGTGCCAGCAGTTACTCCGGAATAGCGGGGGGCGTAACCTACAATGAGCAGTTCTTC.

At least ten counts were recorded for this clonotype. The gene calls are TRBV20-1 and TRBJ1-1; D is unclear. Trimming cost V 6 bases and J 1 base, with 21 bases left between them. The CDR3 covers 16 residues. Germline lookup yields CDR1 DFQATT and CDR2 SNEGSKA (reference sequence). In DNA form, the CDR3 reads TGCAGTGCGAGGAAAGATAGACGGCTCCCGAACACTGAAGCTTTCTTT. Protein: CSARKDRRLPNTEAFF.

The chain joins TRBV11-2 to TRBJ2-7; 7 nucleotides agree with TRBD2. Losses at the gene ends were 1 base for V and 0 bases for J; bases not matched to a gene: 12. The CDR3 has 18 amino acids. Per germline, CDR1 SGHAT and CDR2 FQNNGV. The CDR3 bases are TGTGCCAGCAGCTTAGGCCAAGGTGCTAGCGGAGACTCCTACGAGCAGTACTTC. This sequence encodes CASSLGQGASGDSYEQYF.

Points on this clonotype: Compared with germline, one end of the junction differs, possibly owing to a read error. The chain is built from TRBV12-3 or TRBV12-4 and TRBJ1-1; the D gene is possibly TRBD1 (5 bases). The CDR3 runs to 14 residues. The CDR3 nucleotides read TGTGCCAGCAGAGACCAGGGTAGAGGGACTGGAGCTTTCTTT. It is translated as CASRDQGRGTGAFF.

The chain joins TRBV27 to TRBJ1-5, with a possible D match to TRBD1 (5 bases). CDR3 length: 18 amino acids. The germline gives CDR1 MNHEY, CDR2 SMNVEV (reference sequence). V dropped 6 bases and J dropped 3 bases, with 24 bases sitting between them. The CDR3 loop reads CASSPLGGIAYNNQPQHF. DNA for the CDR3: TGTGCCAGCAGCCCCCTTGGGGGAATCGCATATAACAATCAGCCCCAGCATTTT.

This clonotype was picked up a small number of times. The gene calls are TRBV6-1 and TRBJ1-2, with D perhaps matching TRBD1 (5 bases). V lost 7 bases and J lost 7, with 16 bases in between. Germline V gene sequence: CDR1 MNHNS, CDR2 SASEGT. There are 13 residues in the CDR3. The CDR3 DNA reads as TGTGCCAGCACCCTAGGTCAGGGAACTGGCTACACCTTC. It is translated as CASTLGQGTGYTF.

This clonotype was observed once. The genes are TRBV7-9 and TRBJ1-2; 9 nucleotides agree with TRBD1. This CDR3 is built from 15 residues. V lost 6 bases, J lost 3 bases, and 8 bases stayed unmatched. Germline CDR1 is SEHNR and CDR2 is FQNEAQ (reference sequence). Here the CDR3 reads CASRPTGGADYGYTF. The CDR3 DNA sequence: TGTGCCAGCAGACCTACAGGGGGCGCGGACTATGGCTACACCTTC.

The gene calls are TRBV7-9 and TRBJ2-7; tentatively, D is TRBD2 (6 bases). Germline values: CDR1 SEHNR, CDR2 FQNEAQ (reference sequence). Trimming stripped 4 bases from V and 7 bases from J, with 29 bases between. The CDR3 length is 18 residues. As DNA, the CDR3 is TGTGCCAGCAGCTCACCGGAGGGAGTTTACCAATCCTACAATGAGCAGTACTTC. It specifies CASSSPEGVYQSYNEQYF.

This chain connects TRBV21-1 to TRBJ1-5; the table calls TRBD1, which could not be checked here. TRBV21-1 counts as a pseudogene. The CDR3 extends over 18 amino acids. The CDR3 spells CASSKKQELCGPAEPQHF. CDR3 coding DNA: TGTGCCAGCAGCAAAAAACAGGAGCTTTGCGGACCGGCGGAGCCCCAGCATTTT.

The chain carries TRBV12-3 or TRBV12-4 and TRBJ2-5, with TRBD1 matching 8 bases. The CDR3 covers 16 residues. V gave up 6 bases and J gave up 4 bases; unmatched junction bases: 13. CDR3 sequence: CASSPLGQGGRETQYF. Written as DNA, the CDR3 is TGTGCCAGCAGCCCGTTAGGACAGGGTGGGCGAGAGACCCAGTACTTC.

The genes are TRBV7-9 and TRBJ2-7; possibly TRBD1 for D (5 bases). In germline, CDR1 is SEHNR, CDR2 FQNEAQ (reference sequence). Trimming shortened V by 0 bases and J by 6 bases, and 12 bases separated the two germline ends. This CDR3 comprises 14 residues. The CDR3 loop is CASSLARAHSEQYF. The DNA for the CDR3 is TGTGCCAGCAGCTTAGCCAGGGCCCATTCCGAGCAGTACTTC.